Listed below are T cell receptor beta chains from one sample, sequenced in a study of shared clonotypes between healthy human individuals. Profiled with immunoSEQ multiplex PCR; TCRdb holds only in-frame clones, not every one. Of fewer than 2.5 million clones listed, approximately 94% were seen once; the top ten hold more than 0.35%. The sequencing sample was made of naive CD4+ T cells from PBMCs. Receptors were obtained from a man between 18 and 29 years old in good health. Some clones in this sample may be carry-over from other donors' samples. Both conserved end residues are part of each CDR3. The order of the fields is J gene, D gene, V gene, clone size, CDR3 DNA, CDR3 protein. D genes are given only for firm matches. Clone size appears in some rows only: once, few, many, or a class for an expanded clone.

>TRBJ1-1|NA|TRBV30|NA
TGTGCCTGGCTAGCGGGAGTAGGAGGGTTGGGCACTGAAGCTTTCTTT
CAWLAGVGGLGTEAFF
>TRBJ2-2|NA|TRBV10-3|NA
TGTGCCATCAGACCGGGACTCAGAGGCGGCACCGGGGAGCTGTTTTTT
CAIRPGLRGGTGELFF
>TRBJ1-1|NA|TRBV28|NA
TGTGCCAGCAGGAATCCCCGCAGAGGGCAGGGAACTGAAGCTTTCTTT
CASRNPRRGQGTEAFF
>TRBJ2-7|NA|TRBV5-4|NA
TGTGCCAGCAGCGAGGCTAGTACTTCGGGAGAGCAGTACTTC
CASSEASTSGEQYF
>TRBJ1-3|NA|TRBV2|NA
TGTGCCAGCAGTGCAGCCAGCTCTGGAAACACCATATATTTT
CASSAASSGNTIYF
>TRBJ2-1|NA|TRBV7-8|NA
TGTGCCAGCAGCTTAGGGGGGCATACAAGTTACAATGAGCAGTTCTTC
CASSLGGHTSYNEQFF
>TRBJ2-1|NA|TRBV19|NA
TGTGCCACCCGCCTCGAGGGAAATGAGCAGTTCTTC
CATRLEGNEQFF
>TRBJ1-3|NA|TRBV7-9|NA
TGTGCCAGCAGCTTTGACTATAACTCTGGAAACACCATATATTTT
CASSFDYNSGNTIYF
>TRBJ2-7|TRBD1|TRBV29-1|once
TGCAGCGTCGGGGACAGGGGCTACGAGCAGTACTTC
CSVGDRGYEQYF
>TRBJ2-7|TRBD2|TRBV5-6|NA
TGTGCCAGCAGCTCGGGAGGACAATTCTACGAGCAGTACTTC
CASSSGGQFYEQYF
>TRBJ2-7|NA|TRBV5-1|NA
TGCGCCAGCAGCTTGTCCCAGGGCCCCTACGAGCAGTACTTC
CASSLSQGPYEQYF
>TRBJ2-5|NA|TRBV4-1|NA
TGCGCCAGCGCCGGAGAGACCCAGTACTTC
CASAGETQYF
>TRBJ2-5|NA|TRBV5-1|NA
TGCGCCAGCAGCTTTTATGGGGAAGAGACCCAGTACTTC
CASSFYGEETQYF
>TRBJ2-4|NA|TRBV9|NA
TGTGCCAGCAGCCCACAGCCCCAGCCCATTCAGTACTTC
CASSPQPQPIQYF
>TRBJ1-6|NA|TRBV5-1|NA
TGCGCCAGCAGCTACGGACTTGCGACACCCCTCCACTTT
CASSYGLATPLHF
>TRBJ2-7|NA|TRBV28|NA
TGTGCCAGCGGGGGGACTCGGGGCGGGGCCTACGAGCAGTACTTC
CASGGTRGGAYEQYF
>TRBJ1-1|NA|TRBV6-5|NA
TGTGCCAGCAGCCCCTTATTAGGAGAGAACACTGAAGCTTTCTTT
CASSPLLGENTEAFF
>TRBJ2-7|NA|TRBV19|NA
TGTGCCAGTAGTAGCAGGGGTGGCGAGCAGTACTTC
CASSSRGGEQYF
>TRBJ1-2|NA|TRBV28|NA
TGTGCCGGCTCGGACAGCTACTATGGCTACACCTTC
CAGSDSYYGYTF
>TRBJ1-1|TRBD1|TRBV6-5|NA
TGTGCCAGCAGAGCACAGGGGTACACTGAAGCTTTCTTT
CASRAQGYTEAFF
>TRBJ2-3|TRBD2|TRBV5-6|NA
TGTGCCAGCAGCTTGGGTGGGCCTAGCGGGAGTCGAGGCACGCAGTATTTT
CASSLGGPSGSRGTQYF
>TRBJ2-7|TRBD1|TRBV6-6|NA
TGTGCCAGCAGTGTGAAGGGACAGGGGATGAGGTACGAGCAGTACTTC
CASSVKGQGMRYEQYF
>TRBJ1-6|TRBD1|TRBV6-5|NA
TGTGCCAGCAGGAGACAGGGAGGTAATTCACCCCTCCACTTT
CASRRQGGNSPLHF
>TRBJ2-5|NA|TRBV5-1|once
TGCGCCAGCAGCTTTCCCCAAGAGACCCAGTACTTC
CASSFPQETQYF
>TRBJ2-3|TRBD1|TRBV7-8|NA
TGTGCCAGCAGACGACAGGGCAGGGATACGCAGTATTTT
CASRRQGRDTQYF
>TRBJ2-3|NA|TRBV5-1|NA
TGCGCCAGCAGCTTAGGGCGAGATACGCAGTATTTT
CASSLGRDTQYF
>TRBJ1-1|NA|TRBV6-6|NA
TGTGCCAGCAGCATAACTGAGAACACTGAAGCTTTCTTT
CASSITENTEAFF
>TRBJ2-1|TRBD1|TRBV5-1|NA
TGCGCCAGCAGCTTGGACAGGGGATTTTGGGGCAATGAGCAGTTCTTC
CASSLDRGFWGNEQFF
>TRBJ2-4|NA|TRBV7-9|NA
TGTGCCAGCAGCTTAGGACCGGGACATCTCAAAAACATTCAGTACTTC
CASSLGPGHLKNIQYF
>TRBJ2-7|NA|TRBV21-1|NA
TGTGCCAGCAGCGGGACAGGGCGAGACGAGCAGTACTTC
CASSGTGRDEQYF